This T cell receptor (beta chain) was obtained from a study of shared clonotypes between healthy human individuals. Study-wide background: CD8 memory received one plate per donor, CD8 naive two, CD4 memory three and CD4 naive three. General study points: Clonotypes that were shared across four donors made up roughly 5.2% of naive CD4 clonotypes. Compared with clonotypes that all four donors shared, non-shared clonotypes had lower generation probabilities.

Sequencing was performed with immunoSEQ multiplex PCR; in TCRdb, only in-frame clones are kept and a portion is missing. The sample lists some 2.1 million clones; less than 95% were seen once. CD45RO-negative, CCR7-selected cells formed the naive CD8 fraction, which excluded terminally differentiated effector memory CD45RA+ cells. All of the donors resided in Nashville, Tennessee, and each was a Caucasian adult. Details on this clone: Its antigen remains unidentified. The DNA is left out, because the CDR3 cannot be placed on it with certainty; the CDR3 is given as TCRdb lists it.

The CDR3 is 14 residues long, counting both termini. Germline assignment: CDR1 MNHEY and CDR2 SVGAGI. Sequenced: naive CD8+ T cells sorted from blood. This clonotype originated in a man aged 18 to 35 in good health. The chain joins TRBV6-5 to TRBJ2-1; no check of the table's D call, TRBD1, against the DNA was made. CDR3 residues: CASSTSTGGNEQFF.